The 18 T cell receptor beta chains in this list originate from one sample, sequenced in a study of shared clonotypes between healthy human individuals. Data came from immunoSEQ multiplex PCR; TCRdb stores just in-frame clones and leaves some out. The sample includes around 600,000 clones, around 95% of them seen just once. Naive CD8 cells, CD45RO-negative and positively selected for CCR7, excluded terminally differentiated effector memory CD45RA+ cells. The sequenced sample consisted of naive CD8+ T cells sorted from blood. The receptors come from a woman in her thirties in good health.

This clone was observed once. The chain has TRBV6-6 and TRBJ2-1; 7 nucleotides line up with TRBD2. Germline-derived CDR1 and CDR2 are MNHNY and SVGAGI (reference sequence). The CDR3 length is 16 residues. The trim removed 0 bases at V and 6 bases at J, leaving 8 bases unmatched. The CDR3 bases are TGTGCCAGCAGTTACTCGAGGCCGGGAGGCTCCAATGAGCAGTTCTTC. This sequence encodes CASSYSRPGGSNEQFF.

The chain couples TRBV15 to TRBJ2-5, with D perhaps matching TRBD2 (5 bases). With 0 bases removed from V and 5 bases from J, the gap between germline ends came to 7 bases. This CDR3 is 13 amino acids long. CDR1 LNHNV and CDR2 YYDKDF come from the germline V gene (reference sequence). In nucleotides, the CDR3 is TGTGCCACCAGCAGAGATCCGGGGGAGACCCAGTACTTC. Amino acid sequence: CATSRDPGETQYF.

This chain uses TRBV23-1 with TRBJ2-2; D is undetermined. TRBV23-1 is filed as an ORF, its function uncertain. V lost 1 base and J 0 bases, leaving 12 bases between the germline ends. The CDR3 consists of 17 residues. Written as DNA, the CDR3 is TGCGCCAGCAGTCAATTTTCTCTGAGACCGAACACCGGGGAGCTGTTTTTT. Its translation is CASSQFSLRPNTGELFF.

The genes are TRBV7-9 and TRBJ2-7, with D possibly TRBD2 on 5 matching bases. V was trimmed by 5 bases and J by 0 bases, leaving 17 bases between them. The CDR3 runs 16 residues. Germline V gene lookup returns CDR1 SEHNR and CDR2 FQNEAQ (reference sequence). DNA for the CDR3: TGTGCCAGCAGCGCCAGAAGAGCGGAGAGCTCCTACGAGCAGTACTTC. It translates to CASSARRAESSYEQYF.

CDR3 sequence reads: CASSDHLTGVYGYTF. For the CDR3, the DNA is TGCGCCAGCAGCGACCATCTAACAGGGGTCTATGGCTACACCTTC. V is TRBV5-1 and J is TRBJ1-2; 7 bases match TRBD1. From germline, CDR1 is SGHRS and CDR2 YFSETQ. The V and J ends lost 4 bases and 4 bases, in that order; junction bases with no gene match: 10. The CDR3 consists of 15 residues.

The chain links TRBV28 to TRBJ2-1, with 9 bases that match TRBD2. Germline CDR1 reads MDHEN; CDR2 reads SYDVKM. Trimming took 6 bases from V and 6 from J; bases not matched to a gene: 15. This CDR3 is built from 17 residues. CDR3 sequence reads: CASSLGGIAGEFNEQFF. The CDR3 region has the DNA TGTGCCAGCAGCCTAGGTGGAATAGCGGGAGAATTCAATGAGCAGTTCTTC.

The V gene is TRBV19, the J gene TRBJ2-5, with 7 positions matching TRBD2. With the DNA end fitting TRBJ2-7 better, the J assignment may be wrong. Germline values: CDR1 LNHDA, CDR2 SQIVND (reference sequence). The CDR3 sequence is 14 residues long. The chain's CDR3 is CASSMSLAAYEQYF. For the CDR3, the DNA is TGTGCCAGTAGTATGTCTCTAGCGGCCTACGAGCAGTACTTC.

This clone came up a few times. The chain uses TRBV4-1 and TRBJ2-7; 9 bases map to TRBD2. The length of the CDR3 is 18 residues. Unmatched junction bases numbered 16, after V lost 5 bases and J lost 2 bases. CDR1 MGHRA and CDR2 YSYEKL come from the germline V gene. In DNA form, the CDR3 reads TGCGCCAGCAGCTTCCGATCAGGCACAGCGGGAGGCCCCTACGAGCAGTACTTC. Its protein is CASSFRSGTAGGPYEQYF.

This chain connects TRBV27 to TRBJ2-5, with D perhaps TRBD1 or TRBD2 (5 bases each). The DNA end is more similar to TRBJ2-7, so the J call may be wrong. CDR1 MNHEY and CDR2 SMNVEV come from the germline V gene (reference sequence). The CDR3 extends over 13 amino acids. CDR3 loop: CASSLVGTNEQYF. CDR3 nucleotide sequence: TGTGCCAGCAGTTTAGTAGGGACCAACGAGCAGTACTTC.

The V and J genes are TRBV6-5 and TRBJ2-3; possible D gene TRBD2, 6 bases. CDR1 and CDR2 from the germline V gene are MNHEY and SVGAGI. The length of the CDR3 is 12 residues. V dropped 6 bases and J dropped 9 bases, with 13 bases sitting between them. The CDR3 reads CASRKSGGTQYF. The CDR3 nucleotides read TGTGCCAGCAGGAAATCCGGGGGAACGCAGTATTTT.

CDR3 in DNA: TGTGCCAGCAGCTGGGACTCCCTAACCTCACCCCAGTACTTC. The encoded protein is CASSWDSLTSPQYF. The chain links TRBV7-9 to TRBJ2-5; possibly TRBD2 for D (6 bases). The CDR3 contains 14 residues. V was shortened by 4 bases and J by 9 bases, with 18 bases between the two germline ends. CDR1 is SEHNR, CDR2 FQNEAQ, per germline (reference sequence). Combining the CDR3 with reference TRBV7-9 and TRBJ2-5 gives the whole variable domain DTGVSQNPRHKITKRGQNVTFRCDPISEHNRLYWYRQTLGQGPEFLTYFQNEAQLEKSRLLSDRFSAERPKGSFSTLEIQRTEQGDSAMYLCASSWDSLTSPQYFGPGTRLLVL.

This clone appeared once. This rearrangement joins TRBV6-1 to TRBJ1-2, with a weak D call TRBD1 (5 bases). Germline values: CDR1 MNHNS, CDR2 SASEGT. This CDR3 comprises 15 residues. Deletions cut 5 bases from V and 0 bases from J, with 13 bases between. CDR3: CASSLPGRTNYGYTF. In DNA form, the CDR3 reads TGTGCCAGCAGTCTCCCGGGACGCACTAACTATGGCTACACCTTC.

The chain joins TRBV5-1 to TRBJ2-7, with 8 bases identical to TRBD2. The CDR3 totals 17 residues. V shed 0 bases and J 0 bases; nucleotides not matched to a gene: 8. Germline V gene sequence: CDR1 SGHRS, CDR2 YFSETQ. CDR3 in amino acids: CASSLDLSGESSYEQYF. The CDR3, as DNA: TGCGCCAGCAGCTTGGACCTTAGCGGGGAGAGCTCCTACGAGCAGTACTTC.

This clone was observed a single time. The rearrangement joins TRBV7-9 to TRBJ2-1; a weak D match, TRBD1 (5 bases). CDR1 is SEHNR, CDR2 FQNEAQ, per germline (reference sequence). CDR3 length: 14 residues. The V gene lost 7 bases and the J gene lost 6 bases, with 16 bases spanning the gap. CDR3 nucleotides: TGTGCCAGCAAGGAGCAGGGTACAATCAATGAGCAGTTCTTC. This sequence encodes CASKEQGTINEQFF.

CDR3 region: CASSLGPNEQFF. In nucleotides, the CDR3 is TGTGCCAGCAGCTTAGGGCCCAATGAGCAGTTCTTC. V is TRBV13 and J is TRBJ2-1; D is uncertain. CDR1 and CDR2 from the germline V gene are PRHDT and FYEKMQ (reference sequence). The CDR3 is 12 residues long. V lost 0 bases, J lost 6 bases, and 3 bases lay in between.

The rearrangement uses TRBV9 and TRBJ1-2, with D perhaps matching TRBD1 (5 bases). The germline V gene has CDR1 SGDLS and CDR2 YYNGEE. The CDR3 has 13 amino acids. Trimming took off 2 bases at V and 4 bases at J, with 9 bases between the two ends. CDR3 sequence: CASSVEGSYGYTF. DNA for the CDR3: TGTGCCAGCAGCGTTGAGGGGTCCTATGGCTACACCTTC.

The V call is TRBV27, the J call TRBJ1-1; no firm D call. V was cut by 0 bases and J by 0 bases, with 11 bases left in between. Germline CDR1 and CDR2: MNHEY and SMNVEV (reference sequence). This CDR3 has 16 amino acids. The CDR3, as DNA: TGTGCCAGCAGTTTATCCCCGGGGTACCTGAACACTGAAGCTTTCTTT. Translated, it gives CASSLSPGYLNTEAFF.

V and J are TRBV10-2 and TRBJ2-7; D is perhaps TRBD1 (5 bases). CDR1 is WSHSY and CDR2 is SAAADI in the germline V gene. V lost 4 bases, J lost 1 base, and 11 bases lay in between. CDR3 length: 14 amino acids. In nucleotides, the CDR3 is TGCGCCAGCAGTGTTGCAGGGAATTCCTACGAGCAGTACTTC. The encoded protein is CASSVAGNSYEQYF.